This record covers a single T cell receptor beta chain. Here immunoSEQ multiplex PCR was the method, and the copy in TCRdb shows in-frame clones only, minus some. This table holds about 120,000 clones, 65% to 90% found once. The data stem from a study of blood T cell repertoires in COVID-19. Germline CDR1 and CDR2: SGHTA and FQGNSA. The ends were cut back, 5 bases at V and 5 bases at J, with 18 bases in the middle. CDR3 length: 16 amino acids. The sequence derives from a human donor in a cohort sampled during active COVID-19. Material for sequencing was peripheral blood. V usage is TRBV7-2 and J usage is TRBJ1-4; tentatively, D is TRBD1 (6 bases). CDR3 bases: TGTGCCAGCAGCGTAGGGGGAAGACAGACGAATGAAAAACTGTTTTTT. Amino acid sequence: CASSVGGRQTNEKLFF.